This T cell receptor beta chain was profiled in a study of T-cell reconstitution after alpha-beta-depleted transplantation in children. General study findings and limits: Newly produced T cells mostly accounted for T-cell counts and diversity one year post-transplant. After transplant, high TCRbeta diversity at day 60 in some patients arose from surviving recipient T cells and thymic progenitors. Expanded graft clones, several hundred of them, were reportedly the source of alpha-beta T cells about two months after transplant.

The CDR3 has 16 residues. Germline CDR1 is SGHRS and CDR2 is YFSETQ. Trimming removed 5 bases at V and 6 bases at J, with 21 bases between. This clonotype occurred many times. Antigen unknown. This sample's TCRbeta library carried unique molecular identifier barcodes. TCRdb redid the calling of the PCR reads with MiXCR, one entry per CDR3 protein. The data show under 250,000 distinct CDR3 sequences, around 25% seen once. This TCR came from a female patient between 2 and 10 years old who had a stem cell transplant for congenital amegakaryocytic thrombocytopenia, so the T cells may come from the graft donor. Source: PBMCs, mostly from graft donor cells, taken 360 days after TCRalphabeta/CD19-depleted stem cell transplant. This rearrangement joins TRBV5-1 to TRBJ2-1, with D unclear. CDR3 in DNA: TGCGCCAGCAGATATCAATCGGAAGGTTTTGTCAATGAGCAGTTCTTC. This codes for CASRYQSEGFVNEQFF.